This T cell receptor (beta chain) stems from a study of molecular identifiers for immune sequencing clone quantification. General study findings and limits: Barcode collisions between identical TCR molecules could shrink estimates of highly expanded clone sizes.

About this clonotype: Its specificity is unknown. At one boundary the junction diverges from the germline segment, which might be a read error.

Germline lookup yields CDR1 SGDLS and CDR2 YYNGEE. The CDR3 consists of 14 residues. TCRdb re-called the PCR reads with MiXCR, one entry per CDR3 protein. The sample shows hundreds of thousands of distinct CDR3 sequences, over 25% of them seen only once. V gene TRBV9 combines with J gene TRBJ1-1; D remains unclear. The sequenced material came from naive CD8+ T cells from blood, with Jurkat cell RNA spiked in. As to subset: FACS-sorted CD8+CD4-CCR7+CD45RA+ naive T cells. The source is a human donor in good health. Some libraries in this study had Jurkat cell RNA spiked in. The CDR3 nucleotides read TGTGCCAGCAGCCCTTATGGAAAGAACACTGAAGATTTCTTT. The encoded protein is CASSPYGKNTEDFF.